This TCR beta chain was captured by sequencing in a study of cytomegalovirus exposure and HLA in healthy donors. Study summary: The 90 to 150 validation repertoires used the same platform as the roughly 620 first-cohort repertoires, a later analysis reported. Study-wide points: A list of around 150 TCR beta chains associated with cytomegalovirus was given. Accounts indicate the classifier identified cytomegalovirus status with strong specificity and sensitivity.

Concerning this clone: What it binds is unknown.

Assay: immunoSEQ multiplex PCR; the TCRdb copy retains only in-frame clones and omits some. The sample carries about 62,000 clones, 95% recorded once. The CDR3 is 15 residues long. The J segment lost 2 bases and the V segment lost 2 bases, leaving 6 bases of the junction unmatched. Germline CDR1 SGHNT, CDR2 YYREEE (reference sequence). The V call is TRBV5-4, the J call TRBJ1-1; TRBD1 matches at 7 bases. This receptor was obtained from a woman under 30 in good health and CMV-seropositive. The specimen sequenced was PBMCs. CDR3 DNA: TGTGCCAGCAGCTTTAAGACAGGGCGAAACACTGAAGCTTTCTTT. Translated, it gives CASSFKTGRNTEAFF.